This paragraph covers one T cell receptor (beta chain) sequence. This clone was observed a single time. Its antigen has not been determined. Base qualities are not at hand, and no much larger clone is one base apart. Each collaborating institution followed its own protocols to collect whole blood in K2EDTA tubes. For TCRbeta analysis, collaborators shipped samples as frozen whole blood, isolated PBMCs, or DNA extracted from either of those sample types. The data belong to a study of blood T cell repertoires in COVID-19 (dated by TCRdb to the early 2020s). Looking at the study overall: The collaborator samples originated in the United States, Italy and Spain and spanned the acute and convalescent phases of COVID-19. The material from the prospective study consisted of cDNA or gDNA derived from T cells, B-cell-depleted T cells, or PBMCs. Subjects who had been exposed to COVID-19, were actively infected with it, or had recovered from it provided the deeply sampled blood TCRbeta repertoires that made up the dataset. The repertoires were made available in a free public database intended to serve as a resource for research on the immune response to SARS-CoV-2. Samples were obtained from the ongoing ImmuneRACE study (first 160 participants) and from approximately 1,200 subjects provided by 6 global collaborators. Sample metadata almost always included a de-identified subject ID, COVID-19 status, age in years and sex. Where available, HLA class I and class II types were obtained from metadata supplied by the sample provider rather than from assay-based typing. Findings and caveats that apply to the study as a whole: The quantity of clinical and demographic metadata differed by source and by participant and was supplied without curation.

Taken from cysteine to phenylalanine, the CDR3 has 11 residues. Only the CDR3 portion is preserved as DNA: 33 bases, with reading frame beginning at the first base. The germline V gene (reference sequence) sets CDR1 to DFQATT and CDR2 to SNEGSKA. V and J lose 6 bases and 4 bases, and a span of 10 bases separates them. TCRbeta CDR3 regions were amplified from genomic DNA using the immunoSEQ Assay, a bias-controlled multiplex PCR. In the paper's pipeline: Within the assay, amplification of reference gene primers was used to estimate how many nucleated cells each sample contained. To quantify the absolute abundance of each unique TCRbeta CDR3 rearrangement, sequence reads were collapsed and filtered. For each sample, productive Simpson clonality was calculated by taking the square root of Simpson's diversity index across productive rearrangements. Not all clones reach the TCRdb copy of this immuneACCESS table, which keeps in-frame sequences only. Checked studies attribute under half of the gap to unresolved V genes and leave the rest unexplained. The V and J calls and clone size were taken over from that table, and D and trimming were inferred from the DNA. The sample table holds about 170,000 clones, of which approximately 92% were seen once. Jointly, the top ten make up 4.6% of the sample.

The receptor comes from a woman aged 45 to 65 with acute or convalescent COVID-19. Here the chain combines TRBV20-1 and TRBJ2-7; the D gene is perhaps TRBD1, from 5 matching bases. Sequenced input: peripheral blood. The nucleotides are TGCAGTGCCTCGACAGTTTACGAGCAGTACTTC. Its translation reads: CSASTVYEQYF.